This TCR beta chain originates from a study of T cell repertoires in cytomegalovirus infection. Study as a whole: Public TCR beta signatures were indicative of both CMV infection and a matching HLA type. Study conclusions and caveats: Accumulated public TCR beta family frequency recognized individuals carrying CMV together with the relevant HLA. Ex vivo responses were dominated by HLA-C-restricted CMV-specific TCR beta clonotypes.

This clonotype was seen at least ten times. No antigen is known for it. TCRdb re-derived calls from the reads in MiXCR, one entry per CDR3 protein. Altogether roughly 230,000 distinct CDR3 sequences are present, under 8.5% being singletons, with the ten largest covering around 6.9%. The V segment lost 3 bases and the J segment 1 base; nucleotides outside the gene matches: 4. The CDR3 covers 15 residues. Germline loops: CDR1 SGHTA, CDR2 FQGNSA. The sequencing sample was made of PBMCs. The rearrangement links TRBV7-2 to TRBJ2-7, with TRBD1 matching 9 bases. The TCR comes from a human donor in good health (CMV status not recorded). Some clones in this sample may be carry-over from other donors' samples. CDR3 nucleotides: TGTGCCAGCAGCTTTTCCGGGACAGGGTCCTACGAGCAGTACTTC. Amino acids: CASSFSGTGSYEQYF.